The clone carrying this TCR beta chain has a handful of counts. What it binds is unknown. There are 16 residues in the CDR3. Per germline, CDR1 MNHEY and CDR2 SVGAGI. Trimming cost V 0 bases and J 5 bases, with 14 bases left between them. With a J-beta primer mix and a sample-barcoded 5' primer, a second PCR ran 7 to 11 cycles. TCRdb used MiXCR to reprocess the 5' RACE reads, holding one entry per CDR3 protein. The table has 1,800,000 or so distinct CDR3 sequences, roughly two fifths seen once. This record comes from a study of blood T cells in healthy people across ages. Study details: Capturing about one barcoded beta molecule per two T cells was achieved by template switching.

Isolation yielded PBMCs, at least 7 million per sample, in every case. Study-level points and caveats: The CMV status of each donor remained undetermined, and this could have confounded shifts in expanded clonotypes.

The receptor comes from a human donor in good health. The chain carries TRBV6-5 and TRBJ2-1; D not resolved. The specimen was blood. The CDR3 protein is CASSYSGLEADNEQFF. As DNA, the CDR3 is TGTGCCAGCAGTTACTCGGGCCTCGAGGCCGACAATGAGCAGTTCTTC.